The 20 T cell receptor beta chains presented below share a single source sample, sequenced in a study of post-analysis software for immune sequencing data. Study-level findings and limits: When patients were compared with controls, about five TRBV segments were more frequent, TRBV5-6, TRBV5-1 and TRBV20-1 among them.

Unique-molecular-identifier-tagged TCR beta cDNA libraries were used. TCRdb called the PCR reads again in MiXCR, with one record for every CDR3 protein. The table has 150,000 to 200,000 distinct CDR3 sequences, 25% to 35% seen once. Their antigens remain unidentified. Sequenced material: blood. These receptors were taken from a girl aged 10 to 17 with multiple sclerosis.

This clonotype was counted at least ten times. V usage is TRBV12-3 or TRBV12-4 and J usage is TRBJ2-5, with TRBD2 identical over 8 bases. The length of the CDR3 is 18 residues. V lost 5 bases and J lost 2; bases outside the gene matches: 16. The CDR3 DNA is TGTGCCAGCAGTCCGGCCCTGATGGGAGCGGGAGATCAAGAGACCCAGTACTTC. Translation: CASSPALMGAGDQETQYF.

The chain employs TRBV12-3 or TRBV12-4 and TRBJ2-3; 10 bases line up with TRBD2. Trimming cost V 5 bases and J 13 bases; bases outside gene matches: 18. The CDR3 is 16 amino acids. The CDR3 spells CASSRTSGTRADAEYF. DNA of the CDR3: TGTGCCAGCAGTCGGACTAGCGGTACGCGAGCAGATGCGGAGTATTTT.

About this clonotype: The junction shows a germline mismatch at one end, possibly a read error. This chain uses TRBV5-1 with TRBJ1-5; D is perhaps TRBD1 (5 bases). This CDR3 has 16 amino acids. Germline assignment: CDR1 SGHRS and CDR2 YFSETQ. This chain's CDR3 is CAGRVGPTDSNQPQHF. The DNA of the CDR3 is TGCGCCGGCAGAGTAGGTCCGACAGATAGCAATCAGCCCCAGCATTTT.

This clonotype has just one count. A read error may explain this, as a much larger clone is one base away. V and J are TRBV12-3 or TRBV12-4 and TRBJ2-7; a possible D gene is TRBD1 (7 bases). This CDR3 region has 17 residues. DNA of the CDR3: TGTGCCAGCAATTTAGGGGACTTATCGAGGGGGCCCTACGAGCAGTACTTC. Translation: CASNLGDLSRGPYEQYF.

This clonotype was seen a handful of times. V is TRBV6-5 and J is TRBJ2-1; D is uncertain. The CDR3 has 13 residues. With 0 bases removed from V and 6 bases from J, the gap between germline ends came to 6 bases. Germline-derived CDR1 and CDR2 are MNHEY and SVGAGI. The CDR3 here is CASSYSIGNEQFF. CDR3 sequence (DNA): TGTGCCAGCAGTTACTCCATAGGCAATGAGCAGTTCTTC.

The chain recombines TRBV12-2 with TRBJ2-7; the table's D call TRBD2 went unverified against the DNA. TRBV12-2 represents a pseudogene. CDR3 size: 18 residues. The CDR3 coding sequence is TGTGCAAGTCGCTTAGCGCGTCTAGCGGGAGGGCCTCCCTACGAGCAGTACTTC. Residues: CASRLARLAGGPPYEQYF.

This clonotype was observed a few times. The J gene is TRBJ2-3, the V gene TRBV7-6; 7 bases are a match to TRBD1. CDR3 size: 14 residues. V shed 5 bases and J 2 bases; nucleotides not matched to a gene: 4. Germline V gives CDR1 SGHVS, CDR2 FNYEAQ. The CDR3 DNA reads as TGTGCCAGCAGCCTGACAGGGTTCACAGATACGCAGTATTTT. This encodes CASSLTGFTDTQYF.

This chain joins TRBV5-1 and TRBJ2-7; 8 nucleotides agree with TRBD2. The tail of the sequence fits TRBJ2-5 better, so the J call may be wrong. The CDR3 runs 15 residues. Germline V gene lookup returns CDR1 SGHRS and CDR2 YFSETQ. The CDR3 bases are TGCGCCAGCAGCTTGTTGGTCGGCGGGAGGGAGACCCAGTACTTC. This translates into CASSLLVGGRETQYF.

The table lists this clonotype with many counts. The rearrangement joins TRBV20-1 to TRBJ2-1; D might be TRBD2 (5 bases). CDR3 length: 15 amino acids. Trimming removed 2 bases from V and 5 bases from J, with 16 bases in between. Germline V CDR1 and CDR2: DFQATT, SNEGSKA (reference sequence). CDR3 in DNA: TGCAGTGCTAGAAAGGCTAGCCAAAGCGACAATGAGCAGTTCTTC. This gives the protein CSARKASQSDNEQFF.

This clonotype was seen a few times. This sequence joins TRBV2 and TRBJ1-2, with no clear D. This CDR3 has 15 residues. The V gene's germline CDR1 is SNHLY and CDR2 FYNNEI. The germline V and J ends were trimmed by 3 bases and 0 bases, with 11 bases remaining between them. The CDR3 loop reads CASSEGLNTNYGYTF. The CDR3 nucleotides read TGTGCCAGCAGTGAGGGTTTAAACACTAACTATGGCTACACCTTC. Drawing the rest from reference TRBV2 and TRBJ1-2, the complete variable domain is EPEVTQTPSHQVTQMGQEVILRCVPISNHLYFYWYRQILGQKVEFLVSFYNNEISEKSEIFDDQFSVERPDGSNFTLKIRSTKLEDSAMYFCASSEGLNTNYGYTFGSGTRLTVV.

This clonotype turned up a few times. V is TRBV7-2 and J is TRBJ2-3; the D gene could be TRBD1 or TRBD2 (6 bases each). The CDR3 is 15 residues long. The germline gives CDR1 SGHTA, CDR2 FQGNSA. Trimming removed 5 bases at V and 6 bases at J, with 18 bases between. DNA for the CDR3: TGTGCCAGCAGCCGCGAGGGGGGCCCAGGGGATACGCAGTATTTT. Translation: CASSREGGPGDTQYF.

This clonotype has ten or more counts. This chain joins TRBV2 and TRBJ2-1; D gene ambiguous. In germline, CDR1 is SNHLY, CDR2 FYNNEI. V shed 2 bases and J shed 5 bases, with 4 bases lying between them. This CDR3 comprises 12 residues. CDR3 amino acids: CASSESNNEQFF. CDR3 nucleotides: TGTGCCAGCAGTGAATCAAACAATGAGCAGTTCTTC.

This clonotype was counted a single time. The V call is TRBV12-3 or TRBV12-4, the J call TRBJ2-2, with 7 bases aligning to TRBD1. CDR3 length: 21 amino acids. V shed 7 bases, J shed 1 base, and the junction held 24 bases outside the gene matches. The CDR3 bases are TGTGCCAGCACCGCCGACAGGGTCGACGTAATGGCTGGGTTGAACACCGGGGAGCTGTTTTTT. Translated: CASTADRVDVMAGLNTGELFF.

This clonotype was recorded only once. It may be a read error: a sequence one base away is much more abundant. The V and J genes are TRBV5-1 and TRBJ1-1; 8 bases match TRBD1. V lost 2 bases, J lost 1 base, and 1 base stayed unmatched. The CDR3 sequence is 14 residues long. The germline gives CDR1 SGHRS, CDR2 YFSETQ. The CDR3 is CASSFDRGNTEAFF. The CDR3 DNA follows: TGCGCCAGCAGCTTTGACAGGGGGAACACTGAAGCTTTCTTT.

As regards this clonotype: This may arise from a read error, as a much more abundant clone is one base away. This chain uses TRBV10-1 with TRBJ2-3; D is undetermined. In germline, CDR1 is WNHNN, CDR2 SYGVQD (reference sequence). Trimming shortened V by 6 bases and J by 2 bases, and 12 bases separated the two germline ends. There are 14 residues in the CDR3. The CDR3 DNA reads TGCGCCAGCAGGCTGGACGTTAACACAGATACGCAGTATTTT. Its protein product is CASRLDVNTDTQYF.

This clonotype was observed a handful of times. The chain joins TRBV29-1 to TRBJ2-7, with 8 positions matching TRBD1. V gave up 0 bases and J gave up 6 bases; unmatched junction bases: 13. Germline V lookup: CDR1 SQVTM, CDR2 ANQGSEA. The CDR3 loop spans 16 amino acids. CDR3 DNA sequence: TGCAGCGTTGAAGATCTGACGACAGGGGTTACTCCCGAGCAGTACTTC. It is translated as CSVEDLTTGVTPEQYF.

The chain carries TRBV7-8 and TRBJ2-1; D unresolved. Germline V CDR1 and CDR2: SGHVS, FQNEAQ. There are 16 residues in the CDR3. V was clipped by 1 base and J by 5 bases, with 15 bases between them. The chain's CDR3 is CASSLGPASGNNEQFF. Written as DNA, the CDR3 is TGTGCCAGCAGCTTAGGCCCAGCATCAGGAAACAATGAGCAGTTCTTC.

This rearrangement joins TRBV7-9 to TRBJ2-1; D may be TRBD2 (7 bases). Germline V lookup: CDR1 SEHNR, CDR2 FQNEAQ (reference sequence). CDR3 size: 14 residues. The V end lost 4 bases, the J end lost 2 bases, and 9 bases lay between the germline ends. CDR3 region: CASSWGGPYNEQFF. For the CDR3, the DNA is TGTGCCAGCAGCTGGGGGGGCCCCTACAATGAGCAGTTCTTC. Full variable domain (missing parts from reference TRBV7-9 and TRBJ2-1): DTGVSQNPRHKITKRGQNVTFRCDPISEHNRLYWYRQTLGQGPEFLTYFQNEAQLEKSRLLSDRFSAERPKGSFSTLEIQRTEQGDSAMYLCASSWGGPYNEQFFGPGTRLTVL.

This clonotype appeared a single time. This may come from a read error, since a much larger clone is one base off. As the CDR3 is not closed by the conserved phenylalanine or tryptophan, this likely results from a read error. The chain is built from TRBV5-1 and TRBJ2-7, with D perhaps matching TRBD1 or TRBD2 (5 bases each). The V gene lost 2 bases and the J gene lost 1 base, with 16 bases spanning the gap. The CDR3 totals 16 residues. CDR1 is SGHRS and CDR2 is YFSETQ in the germline V gene. The CDR3 reads CASSLRRDLVSYEQYI. The CDR3 region has the DNA TGCGCCAGCAGCTTACGCAGGGACCTCGTTTCCTACGAGCAGTACATC.

This clonotype was counted at least ten times. The CDR3 here is CASSSRGREAAGEQFF. For the CDR3, the DNA is TGTGCCAGCAGCTCAAGAGGGCGGGAAGCTGCGGGTGAGCAGTTCTTC. This chain uses TRBV7-9 with TRBJ2-1; TRBD2 is a possible D gene (6 bases). V was clipped by 4 bases and J by 9 bases, with 22 bases between them. CDR3 length: 16 amino acids. In germline, CDR1 is SEHNR, CDR2 FQNEAQ (reference sequence).